This TCR beta chain was found in a study of T-cell reconstitution after alpha-beta-depleted transplantation in children (dated by TCRdb to 2015 to 2016). As for the study more broadly: Using TCR repertoire profiling, the study followed T-cell immune reconstitution in a quantitative way in children after TCRalphabeta/CD19-depleted allogeneic hematopoietic cell transplantation.

The library was generated by PCR. Sequencing was carried out with an Illumina HiSeq 2500. TCR library preparation used molecular barcoding, with unique molecular identifiers applied to normalize quantification of the TCRbeta repertoire. Through fastp at Q25 and MiXCR, TCRdb rebuilt clones from the public reads, retaining in-frame beta chains. Identical CDR3 proteins give one entry, which carries the most common genes and DNA. The sample contains almost 500,000 distinct CDR3 sequences, 10% to 13% of them found a single time. 2% to 2.5% of the sample is taken by the ten largest. About this clonotype itself: Its antigen is unknown. It may be a read error: a sequence one base away is much more abundant.

The sample's treatment or condition label, in plain terms: allogeneic hematopoietic cell transplantation with graft depleted of TCRalphabeta T cells and CD19 B cells. The children who served as transplant recipients had been given grafts of TCRalphabeta/CD19-depleted allogeneic hematopoietic cells. At the junction V is shortened by 2 bases and J by 9 bases, with 25 bases in between. Including cysteine and phenylalanine, the CDR3 has 17 amino acids. Only the CDR3 DNA is retained, 51 bases long and in frame from the first base. Based on the germline V gene (reference sequence), the CDR1 and CDR2 sequences are SEHNR and FQNEAQ. Here is what the overall study found, with its caveats: About two months after transplant, the apparently early recovery of alphabetaT-cell counts reportedly depended on just several hundred clones that had expanded rapidly and came from non-depleted graft cells. Over subsequent months, a decline in hyperexpanded clone frequencies was noted, and after one year, T-cell counts and TCRbeta diversity were mostly ascribed to newly produced T cells. In some patients, the high TCRbeta diversity seen at day 60 was put down to recipient T cells and intrathymic progenitors that had survived conditioning.

Here the chain combines TRBV7-9 and TRBJ2-5; there is no confident call for the D gene. The input for sequencing was PBMCs, taken before TCRalphabeta/CD19-depleted stem cell transplant. This receptor was taken from a child younger than 10 with inherited bone marrow failure, due to receive a stem cell transplant. The DNA sequence is TGTGCCAGCAGCTTATCCTACTTGCGCCCGAACTCGGAGCCCCAGTACTTC. The translation is CASSLSYLRPNSEPQYF.